This T cell receptor beta chain appears in the sequencing data of a study of blood T cell repertoires in COVID-19. Across the study: Sites across the United States, Italy and Spain contributed samples from acute and convalescent COVID-19. Sample material is recorded as cDNA or gDNA derived from T cells, B-cell-depleted T cells, or PBMCs.

Germline values: CDR1 KGHSH, CDR2 LQKENI. V was shortened by 2 bases and J by 0 bases, with 17 bases between the two germline ends. The CDR3 has 18 amino acids. Per the authors' pipeline: Estimated nucleated cell counts came from reference gene primer amplification. The protocol was immunoSEQ multiplex PCR, while the TCRdb copy is restricted to in-frame clones and leaves out a portion. V and J calls and clone size are given by that table; D and trimming were obtained from the DNA. The sample yields about 150,000 clones, 75% to 80% seen once. Sample: peripheral blood. The TCR originated in a man older than 75 with acute or convalescent COVID-19. J is TRBJ2-1 and V is TRBV18; D is undetermined. The CDR3 nucleotides are TGTGCCAGCTCACCAGTACAGAGCCCTACAAGCTCCTACAATGAGCAGTTCTTC. Its protein is CASSPVQSPTSSYNEQFF.